This T cell receptor beta chain is drawn from a study of cytomegalovirus exposure and HLA in healthy donors. Study-wide points: Through in vitro validation, a few CMV-associated chains were shown to be specific for CMV antigens. The authors later found HLA-associated TCR beta chains more clonally expanded than equally common others. In all likelihood, a cluster of highly shared sequence variants was a sequencing artifact.

With 60 Vbeta and 13 Jbeta primers, the PCR was carried out. Repertoires were generated with immunoSEQ multiplex PCR, while TCRdb's copy carries only in-frame clones and drops some. The sample gives over 110,000 clones, approximately 80% of which show up once; around 9.7% is in the top ten. All the people who gave samples were healthy bone marrow donors. Notes on this clone: Its matching antigen is unknown.

This TCR was recovered from a woman aged 55-69 years in good health and CMV-seropositive. The specimen was PBMCs.

In DNA form, the CDR3 reads TGTGCCAGTAGTTCGAAGCGGGGAGGAGTAGAGACCCAGTACTTC. Translation: CASSSKRGGVETQYF. The J gene is TRBJ2-5, the V gene TRBV19, with 7 bases that match TRBD2. The V and J ends lost 5 bases and 4 bases, in that order; junction bases with no gene match: 10. CDR1 LNHDA and CDR2 SQIVND come from the germline V gene (reference sequence). The CDR3 totals 15 residues.